This T cell receptor (beta chain) was identified during a study of shared clonotypes between healthy human individuals. Across the whole study: CD8 memory received one plate per donor, CD8 naive two, CD4 memory three and CD4 naive three.

To note about this clone: Its antigen is as yet unknown.

In the CD4+ fraction, cells were divided into CD45RA+ naive and CD45RA-negative memory subsets. V lost 7 bases and J lost 5, with 18 bases in between. The CDR3 sequence is 15 residues long. Germline V gene data show CDR1 as MNHNS and CDR2 as SASEGT. Study-wide findings and caveats: Tissue TCR repertoires likely differ from these blood-only repertoires. The represented genetic and exposure-history diversity was limited by the small number of donors.

Profiling relied on immunoSEQ multiplex PCR, and the TCRdb table lists in-frame clones only, not all of them. The table has some 500,000 clones, about 96% seen once. Material for sequencing was naive CD4+ T cells sorted from blood. Subset specified: CD45RA+ positively selected. The TCR was taken from a woman aged 25-40 years in good health. V gene TRBV6-1 combines with J gene TRBJ1-5, with a weak D call TRBD1 (5 bases). The CDR3 DNA reads as TGTGCCAGCATAAGAGGGGCCGGGGGTGATCAGCCCCAGCATTTT. This codes for CASIRGAGGDQPQHF.